This entry is about one TCR beta chain. Relative to its sample, this clonotype is medium-sized (0.01 to 0.1%). Its antigen is not yet known. One end of the junction does not line up with germline, which may come from a read error. This record comes from a study of circulating CD8 cells and anti-PD-1 response in melanoma (dated by TCRdb to about 2020). Describing the broader study: Nivolumab was administered to patients intravenously at 3 mg/kg every 2 weeks. Of the 13 patients in the melanoma cohort, anti-PD-1 was received as first-line therapy by seven patients, and prior targeted therapy or immunotherapy had been received by six patients. Patients with complete or partial responses were counted as responders, while patients with stable or progressive disease (RECIST v1.1) were counted as non-responders. The TCR repertoire analysis was performed on approximately 11 melanoma patients, comprising 7 non-responders and 4 responders. On on-treatment samples, PD-1 was detected using a biotinylated anti-human IgG4 antibody. What the authors observed across the whole study: Experiments were generally performed without replicates because of limited material. Between subsets, repertoires were largely private, with fewer than 7% of TRB clonotypes shared at M1, and the highest sharing was seen between DPOS and TIGIT. The cohort mixed treatment-naive and previously treated patients, which the authors noted could influence results. Only baseline and M1 samples, drawn from a small cohort with few responders, went into the published TCR repertoire comparisons. The DNEG repertoire had the highest diversity, the PD-1 and DPOS repertoires had similar and higher clonality, and the TIGIT repertoires had the lowest diversity. Since no tumor material could be accessed, the researchers instead assessed tumor reactivity using peptide assays on expanded sorted subsets.

The reads were generated on a NextSeq 500. TCR libraries were prepared from around 15 ng of total RNA with the QIAseq Immune Repertoire RNA Library Kit, Human TCR Panel. Sequencing of the TCR libraries was done on an Illumina NextSeq with a Mid Output V2 kit and asymmetric 261x41 paired-end reads. Each TCR library was diluted to approximately 3.7 nM, pooled, denatured and loaded at roughly 1 pM. Processing in the source paper ran as follows. Processing of the TCR FASTQ files took place in the QIAGEN GeneGlobe Data Analysis Center, and downstream analysis was done in R 3.5.2. Clonality was computed as one minus Shannon entropy normalized by the log of the number of unique productive sequences. Within each subset, Fisher exact tests at 5% FDR identified TRA or TRB clonotypes differing in abundance between baseline and M1. Clonotypes with differential abundance were classified as emerging, expanding, contracting or non-expanding/contracting. Morisita's overlap index was used to measure repertoire overlap between patients. TCRdb applied fastp at Q25 and MiXCR to the public reads, then kept only in-frame beta chains. Every CDR3 protein is listed once, alongside the most common genes and DNA of its rows. It is TCRdb's table, rather than the study itself, that gives the V and J calls and clone size. Counted in this sample were roughly 420 distinct CDR3 sequences; about 7.7% of them appeared once. The ten largest make up roughly a third of the sample.

The germline V gene sets CDR1 to MDHEN and CDR2 to SYDVKM. The CDR3 runs 15 residues from the cysteine to the phenylalanine. CDR3 DNA only is kept here, 45 bases in frame from base 1. Four subsets defined by PD-1 and/or TIGIT were sorted from live CD3+CD8+TCRalphabeta+ cells on a BD FACSAria II cell sorter. Circulating CD8 T cells were sorted into four subsets by PD-1 and TIGIT expression to characterize their relevance to anti-PD-1 therapy response. From each sorted CD8 T-cell subset, both TCR alpha and TCR beta chains were sequenced. Peripheral blood was drawn before the first anti-PD-1 injection and after two and four injections. Ficoll gradient centrifugation was used to isolate PBMCs right away. Until use, PBMCs were kept cryopreserved in liquid nitrogen in RPMI containing approximately 20% FCS and approximately 9.5% DMSO. After thawing, PBMCs were stained with a viability dye and with antibodies against CD3, CD8alpha, TCRalphabeta, PD-1 and TIGIT. Total RNA was extracted with the RNeasy Kit, and every sample reached a RIN above 7.

The chain couples TRBV28 to TRBJ2-1, and TRBD1 may be the D gene, going by 6 matching bases. The sample was CD8+ T cells from PBMCs, taken at baseline or after one month of anti-PD-1 therapy (not recorded which). The clonotype was recovered from a human donor with melanoma. The CDR3 amino acid sequence is: CASSLKQGALNVQFF. The DNA is TGTGCCAGCAGTTTAAAACAGGGTGCGCTCAATGTGCAGTTCTTC. Full variable domain (CDR3 extended with the reference TRBV28 and TRBJ2-1 proteins): DVKVTQSSRYLVKRTGEKVFLECVQDMDHENMFWYRQDPGLGLRLIYFSYDVKMKEKGDIPEGYSVSREKKERFSLILESASTNQTSMYLCASSLKQGALNVQFFGPGTRLTVL.